This entry lists 31 T cell receptor beta chains sequenced from one sample in a study of CXCR3-negative and CXCR3-positive naive CD8 T cells. Researchers prepared the TRB cDNA libraries using 5' RACE with UMI labels. For each CDR3 protein, TCRdb gives one entry from its re-call of the 5' RACE reads, without DNA. The sample's table shows 80,000 to 100,000 distinct CDR3 sequences. No antigens are known for them. Study-wide findings and caveats: In CXCR3-positive naive cells, the TRB CDR3s were more hydrophobic than in CXCR3-negative naive cells.

Sequenced input: naive CXCR3+ CD8+ T cells from blood. Documented subset: CD45RO-CCR7+CD27+CD95- naive CD8+ T cells expressing CXCR3 (TNR3+). The receptors derive from a human donor in good health. Some clones in this sample may be carry-over from other donors' samples.

This chain's CDR3 is CASSWVQGEFYEQYF. The chain has TRBV6-2 or TRBV6-3 and TRBJ2-7; TCRdb's D call of TRBD1 is untestable without DNA. Germline assignment: CDR1 MNHEY and CDR2 SVGEGT. The CDR3 sequence is 15 residues long.

This rearrangement joins TRBV29-1 to TRBJ2-1; lacking DNA, the TRBD1 call made by TCRdb goes unchecked. The CDR3 consists of 15 residues. Germline CDR1 SQVTM, CDR2 ANQGSEA. CDR3 sequence reads: CSVEGVAGDNNEQFF.

V usage is TRBV7-2 and J usage is TRBJ2-7; TCRdb outputs TRBD1, but without DNA this stays unchecked. CDR3 length: 14 amino acids. Germline CDR1 reads SGHTA; CDR2 reads FQGNSA. CDR3 residues: CASSGAGGTYEQYF.

The V and J genes are TRBV7-2 and TRBJ2-7; there is no DNA to check the TCRdb D call of TRBD2. CDR3 length equals 16 residues. Per the germline V gene, CDR1 is SGHTA and CDR2 is FQGNSA. CDR3 protein: CASSSPSGGIPYEQYF.

The chain combines TRBV13 with TRBJ2-3; TCRdb names TRBD2, which stays unverified in the absence of DNA. Germline V gene sequence: CDR1 PRHDT, CDR2 FYEKMQ (reference sequence). The CDR3 extends over 15 amino acids. This CDR3 reads CASSLRGAGGDTQYF. Complete variable domain (other parts from reference TRBV13 and TRBJ2-3): AAGVIQSPRHLIKEKRETATLKCYPIPRHDTVYWYQQGPGQDPQFLISFYEKMQSDKGSIPDRFSAQQFSDYHSELNMSSLELGDSALYFCASSLRGAGGDTQYFGPGTRLTVL.

The chain couples TRBV6-6 to TRBJ2-5; the D call of TRBD1 rests on TCRdb alone, since no DNA is present to check it. Germline-derived CDR1 and CDR2 are MNHNY and SVGAGI (reference sequence). CDR3 length: 13 residues. The CDR3 spells CASSYSGVETQYF.

This sequence joins TRBV4-1 and TRBJ1-2. The CDR3 covers 15 residues. Germline loops: CDR1 MGHRA, CDR2 YSYEKL. The CDR3 reads CASSKGPSTNYGYTF.

The rearrangement links TRBV4-2 to TRBJ2-7. The CDR3 length is 13 residues. CDR1 and CDR2 (germline): LGHNA, YNFKEQ. CDR3 sequence reads: CASSQERFYEQYF.

The chain is built from TRBV15 and TRBJ1-5. The CDR3 has 14 residues. Germline CDR1 LNHNV, CDR2 YYDKDF (reference sequence). CDR3 in amino acids: CATSRARNNQPQHF.

The CDR3 reads CASSPEAATEAFF. This sequence joins TRBV9 and TRBJ1-1. CDR1 is SGDLS, CDR2 YYNGEE, per germline. CDR3 length: 13 amino acids.

This sequence joins TRBV28 and TRBJ2-1; TCRdb designates TRBD1, a call that cannot be tested without DNA. This CDR3 comprises 14 residues. The germline gives CDR1 MDHEN, CDR2 SYDVKM. CDR3 in amino acids: CASSSRDNYNEQFF.

The chain is built from TRBV28 and TRBJ2-5; TCRdb's D gene call, TRBD1, goes unchecked for lack of DNA. CDR3 size: 15 residues. CDR1 and CDR2 from the germline V gene are MDHEN and SYDVKM. CDR3 residues: CASEGDRGLGETQYF.

The rearrangement links TRBV5-1 to TRBJ2-2; TCRdb gives TRBD2 as the D gene, but with no DNA this cannot be confirmed. The CDR3 sequence is 20 residues long. Germline lookup yields CDR1 SGHRS and CDR2 YFSETQ. The CDR3 here is CASSTGHSSGSVRGTGELFF.

The chain has TRBV7-3 and TRBJ2-1. The CDR3 runs 11 residues. Germline V gene sequence: CDR1 SGHTA, CDR2 FQGTGA. The CDR3 spells CASSSDREQFF.

The rearrangement joins TRBV28 to TRBJ1-5; lacking DNA, the TRBD1 call made by TCRdb goes unchecked. CDR1 is MDHEN, CDR2 SYDVKM, per germline. This CDR3 is 18 amino acids long. Here the CDR3 reads CASSFRDRVFTMSQPQHF.

The chain recombines TRBV4-2 with TRBJ2-7. The CDR3 extends over 15 amino acids. CDR1 and CDR2 (germline): LGHNA, YNFKEQ. CDR3 amino acids: CASSQVSGGTYEQYF.

The V gene is TRBV9, the J gene TRBJ2-2; no DNA is available, so the TRBD1 call from TCRdb remains unchecked. Germline V CDR1 and CDR2: SGDLS, YYNGEE. The CDR3 extends over 17 amino acids. The CDR3 region is CASSPRVGGANTGELFF.

The chain couples TRBV4-3 to TRBJ2-7; there is no DNA to check the TCRdb D call of TRBD1. CDR3 length: 14 amino acids. CDR1 LGHNA and CDR2 YSLEER come from the germline V gene. This chain's CDR3 is CASSPGTGVGEQYF.

The V call is TRBV27, the J call TRBJ1-2. In germline, CDR1 is MNHEY, CDR2 SMNVEV (reference sequence). The CDR3 consists of 13 residues. The CDR3 is CASRRELADGYTF.

The rearrangement links TRBV6-5 to TRBJ2-4; TCRdb proposes TRBD1, but this gene call is untestable without DNA. This CDR3 contains 15 residues. Germline CDR1 MNHEY, CDR2 SVGAGI. The CDR3 sequence is CASSYSAGPRNIQYF.

The chain combines TRBV5-5 with TRBJ2-1; TCRdb gives TRBD2 as the D gene, but with no DNA this cannot be confirmed. Germline V gene sequence: CDR1 SGHKS, CDR2 YYEKEE (reference sequence). The CDR3 has 20 amino acids. CDR3 in amino acids: CASSHGEETSGRRTYNEQFF.

The chain is built from TRBV5-4 and TRBJ2-2; the D call of TRBD2 rests on TCRdb alone, since no DNA is present to check it. The CDR3 runs to 12 residues. Germline V lookup: CDR1 SGHNT, CDR2 YYREEE (reference sequence). The CDR3 region is CTGTSNTGELFF.

The J gene is TRBJ2-1, the V gene TRBV12-3 or TRBV12-4; absent DNA, TCRdb's TRBD1 call cannot be checked. The CDR3 sequence is 15 residues long. CDR3 residues: CASSAPGQGYNEQFF.

The V and J genes are TRBV28 and TRBJ2-7; TCRdb's D call of TRBD2 is untestable without DNA. CDR3 size: 14 residues. Germline loops: CDR1 MDHEN, CDR2 SYDVKM. CDR3 residues: CASSFSGEIYEQYF.

V gene TRBV25-1 combines with J gene TRBJ2-1; TCRdb calls TRBD1, which cannot be checked without DNA. CDR1 is MGHDK and CDR2 is SYGVNS in the germline V gene. This CDR3 has 16 amino acids. The CDR3 spells CASSESSGGFYNEQFF.

This chain joins TRBV11-3 and TRBJ2-6. The CDR3 covers 15 residues. CDR1 SGHNT and CDR2 YENEEA come from the germline V gene. The CDR3 spells CASSPTSSGANVLTF.

The chain links TRBV27 to TRBJ2-7; the D call from TCRdb, TRBD1, cannot be confirmed without DNA. The CDR3 runs to 16 residues. Germline V CDR1 and CDR2: MNHEY, SMNVEV (reference sequence). The CDR3 is CASSFLGQAVPYEQYF.

V gene TRBV28 combines with J gene TRBJ1-6. CDR1 is MDHEN, CDR2 SYDVKM, per germline. The CDR3 runs 13 residues. CDR3 region: CASSSVPNSPLHF.

The chain couples TRBV3-2 to TRBJ1-1; TCRdb's assignment of TRBD1 cannot be checked, as there is no DNA. TRBV3-2 is an annotated pseudogene. CDR3 length: 13 residues. CDR3 in amino acids: CASSHRVVGQAFF.

The gene calls are TRBV29-1 and TRBJ2-1; lacking DNA, the TRBD2 call made by TCRdb goes unchecked. Germline V gene data show CDR1 as SQVTM and CDR2 as ANQGSEA. The CDR3 runs 13 residues. CDR3 region: CSVEKRGPNEQFF.

The V call is TRBV9, the J call TRBJ2-1; absent DNA, TCRdb's TRBD2 call cannot be checked. The CDR3 totals 14 residues. From germline, CDR1 is SGDLS and CDR2 YYNGEE. CDR3 in amino acids: CASPTSGSYNEQFF.